This T cell receptor (beta chain) is drawn from a study of blood T cell repertoires in COVID-19. Produced via immunoSEQ multiplex PCR; TCRdb's table is partial and in-frame only. This repertoire shows tens of thousands of clones, around 91% found once; its top ten account for 6.5% to 9.5%. The CDR3 is made up of 15 amino acids. The ends were cut back, 3 bases at V and 6 bases at J, with 16 bases in the middle. CDR1 is SGHRS, CDR2 YFSETQ, per germline. The V call is TRBV5-1, the J call TRBJ2-1, with TRBD1 as a possible D gene (6 bases). The sequencing input was peripheral blood. This TCR came from a human donor in a cohort sampled during active COVID-19. CDR3 DNA sequence: TGCGCCAGCAGCTCTTACAGGGTCGGGGTCAATGAGCAGTTCTTC. Its protein product is CASSSYRVGVNEQFF. Supplemented by reference TRBV5-1 and TRBJ2-1, the full variable domain reads KAGVTQTPRYLIKTRGQQVTLSCSPISGHRSVSWYQQTPGQGLQFLFEYFSETQRNKGNFPGRFSGRQFSNSRSEMNVSTLELGDSALYLCASSSYRVGVNEQFFGPGTRLTVL.